This T cell receptor beta chain comes out of a study of CXCR3-negative and CXCR3-positive naive CD8 T cells. This CDR3 spans 13 amino acids. The germline V gene has CDR1 SGDLS and CDR2 YYNGEE. The study made its TRB cDNA libraries by 5' RACE, adding UMI labels. TCRdb reanalyzed the 5' RACE reads and collapses them to one entry per CDR3 protein, without DNA. This sample's table has some 67,000 distinct CDR3 sequences. This receptor was obtained from a human donor in good health. Some clones in this sample may be carry-over from other donors' samples. The chain uses TRBV9 and TRBJ2-7; the D call from TCRdb, TRBD1, cannot be confirmed without DNA. Source material: naive CXCR3- CD8+ T cells from blood. Subset described: CD45RO-CCR7+CD27+CD95- naive CD8+ T cells lacking CXCR3 (TNR3-). CDR3 amino acids: CASSRDSPYEQYF.